This T cell receptor beta chain was documented in a study of early T cells in non-severe SARS-CoV-2 infection. Study-wide context: Bulk RNA isolated from unsorted whole blood underwent sequencing; chains were not paired.

V lost 5 bases to trimming and J lost 6 bases; unmatched junction nucleotides: 10. CDR3 size: 14 residues. CDR1 and CDR2 (germline): LNHDA, SQIVND (reference sequence). A few counts support this clonotype. Individual cDNA molecules were tagged with unique molecular identifiers. TCRdb reanalysed the 5' RACE reads using MiXCR and keeps one entry per CDR3 protein. Among roughly 26,000 distinct CDR3 sequences listed, approximately 5% were seen once. This clonotype originated in an adult who was a healthcare worker with PCR-confirmed SARS-CoV-2 infection or an uninfected control (not recorded which). The J gene is TRBJ2-7, the V gene TRBV19, with 7 bases aligning to TRBD2. Sequenced: whole blood. The CDR3 spells CASSWDGEGVEQYF. The CDR3 DNA is TGTGCCAGTAGTTGGGACGGGGAGGGTGTCGAGCAGTACTTC.